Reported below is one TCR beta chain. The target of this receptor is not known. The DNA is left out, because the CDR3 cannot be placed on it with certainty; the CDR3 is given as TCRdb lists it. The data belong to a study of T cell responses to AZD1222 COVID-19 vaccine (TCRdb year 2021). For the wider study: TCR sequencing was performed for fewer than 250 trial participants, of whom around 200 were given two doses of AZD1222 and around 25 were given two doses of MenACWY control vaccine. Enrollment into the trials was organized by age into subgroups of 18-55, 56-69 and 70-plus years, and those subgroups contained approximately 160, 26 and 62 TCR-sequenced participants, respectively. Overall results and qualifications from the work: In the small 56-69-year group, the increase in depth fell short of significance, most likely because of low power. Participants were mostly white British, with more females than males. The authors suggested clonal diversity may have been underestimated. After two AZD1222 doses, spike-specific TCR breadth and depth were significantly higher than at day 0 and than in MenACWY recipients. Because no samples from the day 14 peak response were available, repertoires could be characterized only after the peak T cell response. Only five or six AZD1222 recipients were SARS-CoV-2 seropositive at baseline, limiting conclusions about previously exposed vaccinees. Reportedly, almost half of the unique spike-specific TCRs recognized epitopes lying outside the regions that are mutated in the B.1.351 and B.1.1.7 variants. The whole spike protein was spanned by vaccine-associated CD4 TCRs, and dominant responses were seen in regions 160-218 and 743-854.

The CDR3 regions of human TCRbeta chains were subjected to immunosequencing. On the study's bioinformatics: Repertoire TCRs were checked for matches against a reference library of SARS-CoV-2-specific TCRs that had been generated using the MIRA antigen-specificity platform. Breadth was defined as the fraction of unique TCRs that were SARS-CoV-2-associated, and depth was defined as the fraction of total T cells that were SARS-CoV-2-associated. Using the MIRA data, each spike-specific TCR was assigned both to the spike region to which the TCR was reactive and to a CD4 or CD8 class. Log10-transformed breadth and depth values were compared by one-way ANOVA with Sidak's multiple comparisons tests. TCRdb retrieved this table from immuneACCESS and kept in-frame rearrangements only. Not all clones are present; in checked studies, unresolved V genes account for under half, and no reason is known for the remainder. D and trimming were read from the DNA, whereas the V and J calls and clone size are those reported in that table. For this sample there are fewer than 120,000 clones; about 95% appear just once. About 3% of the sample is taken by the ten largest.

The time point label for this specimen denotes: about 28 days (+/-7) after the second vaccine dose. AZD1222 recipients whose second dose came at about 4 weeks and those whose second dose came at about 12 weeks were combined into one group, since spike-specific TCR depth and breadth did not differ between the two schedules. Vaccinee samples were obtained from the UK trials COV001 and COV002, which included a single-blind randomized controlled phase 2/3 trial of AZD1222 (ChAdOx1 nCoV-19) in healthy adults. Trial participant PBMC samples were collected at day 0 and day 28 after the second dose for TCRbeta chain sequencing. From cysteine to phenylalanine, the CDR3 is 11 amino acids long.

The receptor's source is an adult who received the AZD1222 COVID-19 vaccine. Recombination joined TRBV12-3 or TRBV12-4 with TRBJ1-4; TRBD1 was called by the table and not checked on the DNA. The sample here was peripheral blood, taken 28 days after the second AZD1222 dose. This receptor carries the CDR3 CASSFGQGASF.